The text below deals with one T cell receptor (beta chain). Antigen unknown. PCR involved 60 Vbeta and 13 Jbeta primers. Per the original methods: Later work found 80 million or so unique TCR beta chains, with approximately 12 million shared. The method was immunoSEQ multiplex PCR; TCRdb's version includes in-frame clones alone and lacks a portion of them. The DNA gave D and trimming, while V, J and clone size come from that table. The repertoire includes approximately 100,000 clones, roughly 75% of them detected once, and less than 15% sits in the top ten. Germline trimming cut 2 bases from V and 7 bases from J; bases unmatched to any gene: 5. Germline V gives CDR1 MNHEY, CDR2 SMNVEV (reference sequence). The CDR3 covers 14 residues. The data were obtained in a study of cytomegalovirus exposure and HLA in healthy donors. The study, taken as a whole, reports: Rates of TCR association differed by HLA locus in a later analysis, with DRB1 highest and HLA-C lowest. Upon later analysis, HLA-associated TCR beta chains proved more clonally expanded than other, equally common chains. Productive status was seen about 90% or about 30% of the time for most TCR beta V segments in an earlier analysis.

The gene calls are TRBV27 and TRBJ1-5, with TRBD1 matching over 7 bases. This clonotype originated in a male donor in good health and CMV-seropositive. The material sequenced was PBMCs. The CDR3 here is CASSLTGAGQPQHF. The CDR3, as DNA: TGTGCCAGCAGTTTAACAGGGGCCGGGCAGCCCCAGCATTTT.